The next 5 T cell receptor beta chains were all read from a single sample in a study of graft-versus-host responses after intestinal transplantation. Clones were read by immunoSEQ multiplex PCR, and TCRdb kept only the in-frame ones, dropping some. The data show about 10,000 clones, roughly 38% seen once. Co-plating was performed using about 200,000 CFSE-labeled responder cells and about 200,000 irradiated, violet-dye-labeled stimulator cells. The material sequenced was alloreactive CD8+ T cells from a mixed lymphocyte reaction culture, taken before intestinal transplant. Sample subset: CFSE-low proliferating T cells sorted from approximately 6-day pre-transplant mixed lymphocyte reaction (GvH or HvG direction). The receptors stem from a human patient who received an intestinal transplant.

The chain uses TRBV2 and TRBJ2-5; the D gene is possibly TRBD1 (6 bases). CDR3 size: 18 residues. Germline V CDR1 and CDR2: SNHLY, FYNNEI. Trimming took off 5 bases at V and 4 bases at J, with 26 bases between the two ends. CDR3 amino acids: CASSQTGPGVVPRETQYF. The CDR3 DNA follows: TGTGCCAGCAGTCAAACAGGCCCAGGGGTGGTACCAAGAGAGACCCAGTACTTC. The variable domain in full, with the rest retrieved from reference TRBV2 and TRBJ2-5, is EPEVTQTPSHQVTQMGQEVILRCVPISNHLYFYWYRQILGQKVEFLVSFYNNEISEKSEIFDDQFSVERPDGSNFTLKIRSTKLEDSAMYFCASSQTGPGVVPRETQYFGPGTRLLVL.

The sample holds a few counts of this clone. The DNA for the CDR3 is TGCGCCAGCAGCTTGCGAGACAGCCCCTACGAGCAGTACTTC. As protein: CASSLRDSPYEQYF. This chain links TRBV5-1 with TRBJ2-7; D might be TRBD1 (5 bases). From germline, CDR1 is SGHRS and CDR2 YFSETQ. The V gene lost 1 base and the J gene lost 2 bases, with 10 bases spanning the gap. The CDR3 runs 14 residues.

This chain connects TRBV6-5 to TRBJ1-5; possible D gene TRBD1, 5 bases. The CDR3 runs 14 residues. Per germline, CDR1 MNHEY and CDR2 SVGAGI. Between the trimmed V and J ends, which lost 2 bases and 6 bases, there was a span of 11 bases. The CDR3 DNA reads TGTGCCAGCAGTTACGGGGGAGGCGGTCAGCCCCAGCATTTT. This translates into CASSYGGGGQPQHF.

This clone was counted only a few times. Here the CDR3 DNA reads TGCAGCGTTTTCGGCGGGAGCTCCTACGAGCAGTACTTC. This sequence encodes CSVFGGSSYEQYF. J is TRBJ2-7 and V is TRBV29-1; the match to TRBD2 covers 7 bases. Germline trimming cut 5 bases from V and 0 bases from J; bases unmatched to any gene: 4. CDR1 is SQVTM and CDR2 is ANQGSEA in the germline V gene. The CDR3 covers 13 residues.

This clone was recorded only once. The V and J genes are TRBV6-5 and TRBJ2-7; 10 bases map to TRBD1. CDR1 is MNHEY and CDR2 is SVGAGI in the germline V gene. The CDR3 extends over 15 amino acids. V was pared by 0 bases and J by 5 bases, with 4 bases of the junction left unmatched. DNA for the CDR3: TGTGCCAGCAGTTACTCCGGGACAGGGGATCACGAGCAGTACTTC. It codes for CASSYSGTGDHEQYF.